This TCR beta chain was obtained from a study of blood T cells in healthy people across ages. Turning to the study itself: The capture of about one barcoded beta molecule per two T cells was achieved by template switching. Study results and caveats: The study regarded diversity estimates from one million T cells as underestimates. Donors of long life had a larger count of naive CD4+ cells and greater diversity than aged donors.

Sample-barcoded 5' priming and a J-beta primer mix drove a second PCR of 7 to 11 cycles. TCRdb passed the 5' RACE reads through MiXCR, listing each CDR3 protein once. Among approximately 960,000 distinct CDR3 sequences listed, about 27% were seen once. This clonotype was seen more than once but under ten times. No antigen is known for it. The junction had 6 bases not matched to a gene; V was cut back by 4 bases and J by 5 bases. Germline V lookup: CDR1 KGHDR, CDR2 SFDVKD. The CDR3 contains 14 residues. A further study also used this sample, focusing on T cells of mothers and their children.

This TCR came from a woman aged 40-49 years in good health. The V gene is TRBV24-1, the J gene TRBJ1-2; 7 bases align to TRBD1. The material sequenced was blood. The CDR3 DNA reads as TGTGCCACCAGTGACAACGACAGGGCATATGGCTACACCTTC. Its translation is CATSDNDRAYGYTF.